The clone carrying this TCR beta chain was counted a few times. Its antigen is not known. Isolation per sample recovered at least 6 million PBMCs. This entry is derived from a study of blood T cells in healthy people across ages. Whole-study results and caveats: Unsorted PBMC input precluded a conclusive naive versus antigen-experienced comparison.

Looked up from germline, CDR1 is SGHTA and CDR2 is FQGNSA. V was shortened by 0 bases and J by 2 bases, with 7 bases between the two germline ends. This CDR3 region has 14 residues. For the second PCR, which ran for 7 to 11 cycles, a sample-barcoded 5' primer and a J-beta primer mix were used. MiXCR, applied by TCRdb to the 5' RACE reads, yields one record per CDR3 protein. The data hold 380,000 or so distinct CDR3 sequences, with approximately 52% observed a single time. The chain combines TRBV7-2 with TRBJ2-5; no definite D call. This TCR was sampled from a man aged 55 to 70 in good health. The sequenced sample consisted of blood. Here the CDR3 DNA reads TGTGCCAGCAGCTTAGCGAACAGACAAGAGACCCAGTACTTC. Translating it yields CASSLANRQETQYF.